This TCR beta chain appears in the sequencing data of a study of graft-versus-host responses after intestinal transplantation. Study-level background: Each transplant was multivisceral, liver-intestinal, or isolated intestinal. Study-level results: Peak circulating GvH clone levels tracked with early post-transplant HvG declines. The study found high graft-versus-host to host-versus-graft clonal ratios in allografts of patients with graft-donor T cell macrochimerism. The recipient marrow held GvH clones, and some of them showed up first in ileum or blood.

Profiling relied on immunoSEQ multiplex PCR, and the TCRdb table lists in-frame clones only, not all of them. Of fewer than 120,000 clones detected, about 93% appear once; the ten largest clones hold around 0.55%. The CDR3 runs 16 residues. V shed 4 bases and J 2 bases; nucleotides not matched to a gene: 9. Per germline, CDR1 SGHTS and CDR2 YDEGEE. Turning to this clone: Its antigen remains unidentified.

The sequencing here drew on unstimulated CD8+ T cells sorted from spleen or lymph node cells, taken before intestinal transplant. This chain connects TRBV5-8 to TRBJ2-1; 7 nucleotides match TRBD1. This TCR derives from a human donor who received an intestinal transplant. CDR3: CASSPEEGGAYNEQFF. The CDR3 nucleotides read TGTGCCAGCAGCCCGGAGGAAGGGGGCGCCTACAATGAGCAGTTCTTC. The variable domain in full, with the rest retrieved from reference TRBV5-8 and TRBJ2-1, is EAGVTQSPTHLIKTRGQQATLRCSPISGHTSVYWYQQALGLGLQFLLWYDEGEERNRGNFPPRFSGRQFPNYSSELNVNALELEDSALYLCASSPEEGGAYNEQFFGPGTRLTVL.